This T cell receptor (beta chain) is from a study of T-cell reconstitution after alpha-beta-depleted transplantation in children. Findings of the study overall: Day-60 TCRbeta diversity that was high in some patients was derived from surviving recipient T cells and thymic progenitors. About two months after transplant, alpha-beta T cells reportedly came from several hundred expanded graft clones. A year had passed since transplant, and T-cell counts and diversity by then came mostly from newly produced T cells.

This clonotype was seen a handful of times. Its specificity is not known. Germline CDR1 and CDR2: SQVTM and ANQGSEA. The CDR3 length is 13 residues. The germline V and J ends were trimmed by 1 base and 6 bases, with 9 bases remaining between them. TCRbeta library construction was performed incorporating unique molecular identifiers. MiXCR was run by TCRdb on the PCR reads, yielding one entry per CDR3 protein. This sample yields about a million distinct CDR3 sequences, of which about 29% are seen a single time; under 30% belongs to the top ten. The clonotype originates from a boy in the first two years of life who had a stem cell transplant for SCID, so the T cells may come from the graft donor. Sample: PBMCs, mostly from graft donor cells, taken 360 days after TCRalphabeta/CD19-depleted stem cell transplant. This chain connects TRBV29-1 to TRBJ2-2, with D possibly matching TRBD2 (6 bases). The CDR3 reads CSVEARGAGELFF. The CDR3 DNA follows: TGCAGCGTTGAAGCCCGCGGGGCCGGGGAGCTGTTTTTT.